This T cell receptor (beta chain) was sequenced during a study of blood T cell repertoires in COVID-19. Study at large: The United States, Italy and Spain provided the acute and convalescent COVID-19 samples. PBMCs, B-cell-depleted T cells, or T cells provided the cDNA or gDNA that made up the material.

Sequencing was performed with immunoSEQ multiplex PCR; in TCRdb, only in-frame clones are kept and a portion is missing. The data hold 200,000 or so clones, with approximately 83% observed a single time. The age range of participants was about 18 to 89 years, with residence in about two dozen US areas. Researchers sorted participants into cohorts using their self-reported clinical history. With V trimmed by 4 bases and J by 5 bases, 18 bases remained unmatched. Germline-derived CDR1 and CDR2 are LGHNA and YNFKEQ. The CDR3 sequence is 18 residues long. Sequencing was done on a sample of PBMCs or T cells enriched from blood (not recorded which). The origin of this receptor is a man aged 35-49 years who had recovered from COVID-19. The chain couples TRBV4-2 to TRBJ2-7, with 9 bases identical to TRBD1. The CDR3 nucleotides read TGTGCCAGCAGCCCCATCAGGCCATCCGGGACAGGGTCTAACGAGCAGTACTTC. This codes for CASSPIRPSGTGSNEQYF.